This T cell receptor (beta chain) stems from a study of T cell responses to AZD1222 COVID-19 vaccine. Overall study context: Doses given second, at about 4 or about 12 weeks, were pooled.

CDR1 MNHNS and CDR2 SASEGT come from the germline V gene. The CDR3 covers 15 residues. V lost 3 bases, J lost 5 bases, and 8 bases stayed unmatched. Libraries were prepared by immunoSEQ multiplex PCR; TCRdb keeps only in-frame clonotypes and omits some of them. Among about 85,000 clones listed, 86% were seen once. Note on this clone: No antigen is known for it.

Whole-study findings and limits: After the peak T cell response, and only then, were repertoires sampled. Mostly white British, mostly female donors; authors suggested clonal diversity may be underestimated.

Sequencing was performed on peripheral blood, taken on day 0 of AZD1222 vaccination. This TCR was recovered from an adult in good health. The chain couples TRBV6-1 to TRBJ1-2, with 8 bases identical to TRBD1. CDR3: CASSDRDRGLYGYTF. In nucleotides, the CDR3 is TGTGCCAGCAGTGACCGAGACAGGGGCCTTTATGGCTACACCTTC.